The present entry profiles one T cell receptor (beta chain) with its context. Its antigen is not known. The germline V gene has CDR1 SGHRS and CDR2 YFSETQ. The length of the CDR3 is 15 residues. V lost 0 bases and J 7 bases, leaving 11 bases between the germline ends. The sample originates from a study of identifying expanded T cells in peripheral blood. Study results and caveats: Differentially abundant clones: roughly 1.2 between replicates, 16.4 at 2 to 3 weeks, approximately 19 at four.

Profiled with immunoSEQ multiplex PCR; TCRdb holds only in-frame clones, not every one. Of more than 75,000 clones listed, more than 75% are singletons. Sequencing was done on a sample of blood. This chain joins TRBV5-1 and TRBJ1-6; D possibly corresponds to TRBD1 (5 bases). The TCR comes from a person aged 18 to 75 in good health. CDR3 loop: CASSLGQRGNSPLHF. In nucleotides, the CDR3 is TGCGCCAGCAGCTTGGGACAGCGGGGGAATTCACCCCTCCACTTT.